The clone carrying this T cell receptor beta chain was observed many times. The antigen is not known. Looked up from germline, CDR1 is LGHDT and CDR2 is YNNKEL (reference sequence). Germline trimming cut 5 bases from V and 6 bases from J; bases unmatched to any gene: 4. The CDR3 consists of 13 residues. The data originate from a study of T cells in Graves' hyperthyroidism and ophthalmopathy. RNA transcripts were the template for amplifying TCR beta CDR3 regions. When the TCR CDR3 underwent first-round RT-PCR, the HTBI primer set was used. One entry per CDR3 protein, called by TCRdb with MiXCR from the multiplex PCR reads. The table includes around 300,000 distinct CDR3 sequences, roughly an eighth detected once. Findings and caveats of the study: Ophthalmopathy got predicted by the model a median approximately six months before its onset. The blood repertoire included most of the expanded thyroid clonotypes above 0.001.

Calling Graves' hyperthyroidism stable meant ophthalmopathy did not progress within 18 months. The clonotype was recovered from a woman aged 40 to 50 with Graves' hyperthyroidism. The genes are TRBV3-1 and TRBJ2-7; TRBD1 agrees at 10 bases. Sequencing input: blood. CDR3 region: CASSTGTGVEQYF. CDR3 coding DNA: TGTGCCAGCAGCACCGGGACAGGGGTCGAGCAGTACTTC.